These T cell receptor beta chains were read from a single sample in a study of OX40 agonist ivuxolimab in advanced cancers. Only in-frame clones appear in the TCRdb table, and some are missing; sequencing was by immunoSEQ multiplex PCR. Of roughly 59,000 clones listed, roughly four fifths are singletons. The sequences come from CD4+ or CD8+ T cells sorted from blood, collected in a trial of the OX40 agonist ivuxolimab. The receptor source for this set is an adult with an advanced solid tumor such as melanoma, head and neck, liver or kidney cancer. Both conserved end residues are part of each CDR3. A D gene is named only where the DNA matches it firmly. Clone size is given for some rows only: seen once, a few or many times, or a class if the clone is expanded.

size	D	J	V	CDR3	DNA
-	TRBD2	TRBJ2-2	TRBV2	CASRLLAGGATGELFF	TGTGCCAGCAGGCTTCTAGCGGGGGGTGCTACCGGGGAGCTGTTTTTT
few	TRBD2	TRBJ2-1	TRBV6-5	CAISSGGDANEQFF	TGTGCCATTTCAAGCGGGGGGGACGCTAATGAGCAGTTCTTC
-	TRBD2	TRBJ2-5	TRBV30	CAGDLAGGGETQYF	TGTGCCGGCGACTTAGCGGGGGGCGGGGAGACCCAGTACTTC
-	-	TRBJ1-3	TRBV6-1	CASSPRRDSGNTIYF	TGTGCCAGCAGCCCTAGACGGGACTCTGGAAACACCATATATTTT
-	TRBD1	TRBJ1-4	TRBV5-1	CASRVVGGDEKLFF	TGCGCCAGCAGGGTGGTAGGGGGCGATGAAAAACTGTTTTTT
-	-	TRBJ2-1	TRBV7-2	CASSLARAGNEQFF	TGTGCCAGCAGCTTAGCGCGGGCAGGGAATGAGCAGTTCTTC
-	-	TRBJ1-1	TRBV10-3	CAISPLSMNTEAFF	TGTGCCATCAGCCCTCTCTCGATGAACACTGAAGCTTTCTTT
-	-	TRBJ2-3	TRBV4-1	CASSQGRGRADTQYF	TGCGCCAGCAGCCAAGGTAGGGGTCGTGCAGATACGCAGTATTTT
-	-	TRBJ2-1	TRBV27	CASTPQGHRISYNEQFF	TGTGCCAGCACCCCCCAAGGACATCGTATCTCCTACAATGAGCAGTTCTTC
-	TRBD1	TRBJ2-3	TRBV5-1	CASSLDDRAGTDTQYF	TGCGCCAGCAGCTTGGATGACAGGGCGGGCACAGATACGCAGTATTTT
once	TRBD1	TRBJ1-2	TRBV28	CASSLSGGVRGYTF	TGTGCCAGCAGTTTATCAGGGGGTGTTAGGGGCTACACCTTC
-	-	TRBJ1-1	TRBV30	CAWSKDRNTEAFF	TGTGCCTGGAGCAAGGACAGGAACACTGAAGCTTTCTTT
few	-	TRBJ2-5	TRBV11-2	CASSLDRMTGGGETQYF	TGTGCCAGCAGCTTAGATCGTATGACAGGAGGAGGAGAGACCCAGTACTTC
-	TRBD2	TRBJ2-1	TRBV9	CASSLAGLAGGPYNEQFF	TGTGCCAGCAGCTTAGCAGGGCTAGCGGGGGGACCGTACAATGAGCAGTTCTTC
-	TRBD1	TRBJ1-5	TRBV5-1	CASSLTGLQPQHF	TGCGCCAGCAGTTTGACAGGGCTTCAGCCCCAGCATTTT
-	-	TRBJ2-3	TRBV7-6	CASSSQGAVLSTDTQYF	TGTGCCAGCAGCTCCCAAGGAGCGGTTCTAAGCACAGATACGCAGTATTTT
-	-	TRBJ1-6	TRBV19	CASMGRASYNSPLHF	TGTGCCAGTATGGGCAGAGCCTCCTATAATTCACCCCTCCACTTT
-	-	TRBJ2-7	TRBV30	CAWSSLFQAGTYEQYF	TGTGCCTGGAGTAGTTTATTTCAGGCAGGGACCTACGAGCAGTACTTC
few	-	TRBJ1-4	TRBV11-2	CASSFGRTANEKLFF	TGTGCCAGCAGCTTCGGACGGACAGCTAATGAAAAACTGTTTTTT
once	-	TRBJ2-5	TRBV5-6	CASSFLQGETQYF	TGTGCCAGCAGCTTTTTGCAGGGAGAGACCCAGTACTTC
-	-	TRBJ1-2	TRBV6-5	CASSLREAGYGYTF	TGTGCCAGCAGCCTGAGGGAGGCCGGCTATGGCTACACCTTC
-	-	TRBJ2-5	TRBV4-3	CASSQDHDKTQYF	TGCGCCAGCAGCCAAGATCACGACAAGACCCAGTACTTC
-	-	TRBJ1-2	TRBV19	CASSIDRGLSGYTF	TGTGCCAGTAGTATCGACCGCGGTCTGAGTGGCTACACCTTC
once	-	TRBJ1-2	TRBV7-8	CASSPVEGYTF	TGTGCCAGCAGCCCAGTGGAGGGCTACACCTTC
-	-	TRBJ1-1	TRBV2	CASSKGRGNTEAFF	TGTGCCAGCAGTAAAGGGAGGGGGAACACTGAAGCTTTCTTT
-	TRBD1	TRBJ1-5	TRBV2	CASSRQGAYQPQHF	TGTGCCAGCAGTCGACAGGGGGCCTATCAGCCCCAGCATTTT
-	-	TRBJ1-3	TRBV30	CAWSVLDTIYF	TGTGCCTGGAGTGTTCTGGACACCATATATTTT
-	TRBD1	TRBJ1-6	TRBV5-5	CASSLMSGGVHTSPLHF	TGTGCCAGCAGCTTGATGTCAGGGGGCGTTCATACTTCACCCCTCCACTTT